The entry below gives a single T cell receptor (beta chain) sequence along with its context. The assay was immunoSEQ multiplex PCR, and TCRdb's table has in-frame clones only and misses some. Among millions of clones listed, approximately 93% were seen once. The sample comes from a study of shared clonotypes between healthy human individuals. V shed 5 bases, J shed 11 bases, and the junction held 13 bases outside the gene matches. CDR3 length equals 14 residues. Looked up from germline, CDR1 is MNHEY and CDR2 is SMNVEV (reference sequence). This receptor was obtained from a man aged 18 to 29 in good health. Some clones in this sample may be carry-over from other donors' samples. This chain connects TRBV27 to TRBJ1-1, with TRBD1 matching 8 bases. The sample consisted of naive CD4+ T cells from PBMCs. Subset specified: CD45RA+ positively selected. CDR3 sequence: CASSQDWTGRVAFF. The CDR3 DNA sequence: TGTGCCAGCAGTCAAGACTGGACAGGGAGGGTCGCTTTCTTT.